This T cell receptor beta chain came from a study of cytomegalovirus exposure and HLA in healthy donors. The study's findings and limits: TCR beta V segments were, for the most part, productive about 87% or about 30% of the time in an earlier analysis.

Germline V gives CDR1 SGHAT, CDR2 FQNNGV. Trimming removed 1 base from V and 3 bases from J, with 9 bases in between. The CDR3 runs to 14 residues. The primer mix had 60 Vbeta and 13 Jbeta primers. Some clones are missing from TCRdb's copy, which holds only in-frame ones; the method was immunoSEQ multiplex PCR. The table includes about 200,000 clones, about 80% detected once. Notes on this clone: Its antigen is unknown.

The chain recombines TRBV11-2 with TRBJ1-1; D not resolved. This clonotype was obtained from a man in his late teens or twenties in good health and CMV-seronegative. Material for sequencing was PBMCs. This chain's CDR3 is CASSLGGTDTEAFF. The CDR3 coding sequence is TGTGCCAGCAGCTTAGGAGGAACCGACACTGAAGCTTTCTTT.